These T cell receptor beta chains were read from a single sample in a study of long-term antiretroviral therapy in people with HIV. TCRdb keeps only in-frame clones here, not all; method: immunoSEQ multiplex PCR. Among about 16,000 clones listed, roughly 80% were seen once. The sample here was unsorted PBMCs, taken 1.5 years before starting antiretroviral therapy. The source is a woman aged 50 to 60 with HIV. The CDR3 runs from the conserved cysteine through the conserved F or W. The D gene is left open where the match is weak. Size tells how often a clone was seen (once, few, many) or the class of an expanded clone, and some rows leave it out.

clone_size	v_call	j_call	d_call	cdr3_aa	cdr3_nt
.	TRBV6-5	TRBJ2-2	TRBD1	CASRGTGKAGELFF	TGTGCCAGCAGGGGGACAGGGAAGGCCGGGGAGCTGTTTTTT
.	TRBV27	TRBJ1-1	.	CASSFGGEGIAFF	TGTGCCAGCAGTTTTGGAGGGGAGGGTATTGCTTTCTTT
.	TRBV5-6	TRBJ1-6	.	CASSLARGRPNSPLHF	TGTGCCAGCAGCTTGGCCAGGGGCAGACCTAATTCACCCCTCCACTTT
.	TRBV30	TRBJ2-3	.	CAWSVGRGSTDTQYF	TGTGCCTGGAGTGTCGGCAGGGGTAGCACAGATACGCAGTATTTT
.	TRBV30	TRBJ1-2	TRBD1	CAWRKGAPYGYTF	TGTGCCTGGAGGAAGGGGGCCCCCTATGGCTACACCTTC
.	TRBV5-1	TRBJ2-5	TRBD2	CASGKTSGRGETQYF	TGCGCCAGCGGCAAAACTAGCGGGCGGGGAGAGACCCAGTACTTC
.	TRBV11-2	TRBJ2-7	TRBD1	CASSYRTGRISYEQYF	TGTGCCAGCAGCTACAGGACAGGGAGAATCTCCTACGAGCAGTACTTC
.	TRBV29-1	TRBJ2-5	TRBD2	CSVGGLAGGKETQYF	TGCAGCGTCGGGGGACTAGCGGGGGGGAAAGAGACCCAGTACTTC
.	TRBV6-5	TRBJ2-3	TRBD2	CASSYSGLATDTQYF	TGTGCCAGCAGTTACTCGGGACTAGCGACAGATACGCAGTATTTT
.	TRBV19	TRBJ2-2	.	CASKDSQGQGRTGELFF	TGTGCCAGTAAGGATTCACAGGGACAAGGGAGGACCGGGGAGCTGTTTTTT
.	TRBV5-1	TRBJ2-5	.	CASSGGFSLPGLETQYF	TGCGCCAGCAGCGGGGGCTTCAGCTTACCAGGGTTAGAGACCCAGTACTTC
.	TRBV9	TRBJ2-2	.	CASSENTGELFF	TGTGCCAGCAGCGAGAACACCGGGGAGCTGTTTTTT
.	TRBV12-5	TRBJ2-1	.	CASGSGHNEQFF	TGTGCTAGTGGCTCGGGACACAATGAGCAGTTCTTC
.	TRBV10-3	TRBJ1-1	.	CATMPSPNTEAFF	TGTGCCACCATGCCCTCCCCGAACACTGAAGCTTTCTTT
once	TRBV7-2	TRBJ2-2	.	CASSLEPPRKLFF	TGTGCCAGCAGCTTAGAGCCACCCAGGAAGCTGTTTTTT
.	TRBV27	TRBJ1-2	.	CASSSNYGYTF	TGTGCCAGCAGTTCGAACTATGGCTACACCTTC
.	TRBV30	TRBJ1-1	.	CAWSEAGLNTEAFF	TGTGCCTGGAGTGAGGCGGGTTTGAACACTGAAGCTTTCTTT
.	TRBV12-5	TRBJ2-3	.	CASGWRATDTQYF	TGTGCTAGTGGTTGGAGGGCCACAGATACGCAGTATTTT
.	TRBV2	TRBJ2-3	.	CASGVAIPRGTDTQYF	TGTGCCAGCGGGGTGGCTATACCTAGGGGCACAGATACGCAGTATTTT
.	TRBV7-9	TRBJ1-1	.	CASSLIIGNTEAFF	TGTGCCAGCAGCCTCATCATAGGGAACACTGAAGCTTTCTTT
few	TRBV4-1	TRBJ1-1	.	CASSQGGVGAFF	TGCGCCAGCAGCCAGGGGGGAGTAGGAGCTTTCTTT
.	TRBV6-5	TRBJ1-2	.	CASSYGGRRYGYTF	TGTGCCAGCAGTTACGGCGGCAGGCGATATGGCTACACCTTC
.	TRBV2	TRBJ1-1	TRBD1	CASSEAGQGQAFF	TGTGCCAGCAGTGAAGCGGGACAGGGGCAAGCTTTCTTT
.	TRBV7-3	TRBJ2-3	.	CASSLGREDTQYF	TGTGCCAGCAGCTTAGGGCGCGAGGATACGCAGTATTTT
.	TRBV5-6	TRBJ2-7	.	CASSLGVSRGHIYEQYF	TGTGCCAGCAGCTTAGGGGTAAGCAGGGGCCATATCTACGAGCAGTACTTC
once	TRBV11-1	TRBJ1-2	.	CASSLESDSYGYTF	TGTGCCAGCAGCTTAGAATCAGACTCCTATGGCTACACCTTC
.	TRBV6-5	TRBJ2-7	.	CASTKGSGSSYEQYF	TGTGCCAGCACCAAAGGTAGCGGTAGCTCCTACGAGCAGTACTTC
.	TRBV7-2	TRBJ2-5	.	CASSLGIGQETQYF	TGTGCCAGCAGCTTAGGTATCGGCCAAGAGACCCAGTACTTC
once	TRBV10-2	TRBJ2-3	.	CASSERDTQYF	TGCGCCAGCAGTGAAAGAGATACGCAGTATTTT
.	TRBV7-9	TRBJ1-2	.	CASSTRTSIANYGYTF	TGTGCCAGCAGCACCCGGACCTCGATAGCTAACTATGGCTACACCTTC
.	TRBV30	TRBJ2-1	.	CAWTAQGWGDEQFF	TGTGCCTGGACCGCCCAAGGTTGGGGCGATGAGCAGTTCTTC
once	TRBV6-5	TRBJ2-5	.	CATSPEGGETQYF	TGTGCCACCTCCCCGGAAGGCGGGGAGACCCAGTACTTC
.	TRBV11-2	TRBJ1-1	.	CASSLWDGLNTEAFF	TGTGCCAGCAGCCTATGGGACGGTTTGAACACTGAAGCTTTCTTT
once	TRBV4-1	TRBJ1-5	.	CASSQEPPREYGNQPQHF	TGCGCCAGCAGCCAAGAACCCCCCAGGGAATATGGCAATCAGCCCCAGCATTTT
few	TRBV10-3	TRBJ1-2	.	CAISESEGDGYTF	TGTGCCATCAGTGAGTCGGAAGGGGACGGCTACACCTTC
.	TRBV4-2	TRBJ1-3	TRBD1	CASSQVGTGVGNTIYF	TGTGCCAGCAGCCAAGTTGGGACAGGGGTTGGAAACACCATATATTTT
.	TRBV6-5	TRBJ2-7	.	CASRPTGSNEQYF	TGTGCCAGCAGGCCAACAGGTTCCAACGAGCAGTACTTC
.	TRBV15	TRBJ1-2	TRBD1	CATSKTGGQYGYTF	TGTGCCACCAGCAAGACAGGGGGCCAGTATGGCTACACCTTC
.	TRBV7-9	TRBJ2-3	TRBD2	CASSAAAGGTDTQYF	TGTGCCAGCAGTGCCGCAGCGGGGGGCACAGATACGCAGTATTTT